Sequencing of this T cell receptor (beta chain) was carried out in a study of T cells in Graves' hyperthyroidism and ophthalmopathy. Amplified regions were TCR beta CDR3 sequences from RNA transcripts. The HTBI primer set was used in a first-round RT-PCR of the TCR CDR3. Each CDR3 protein gets one entry after TCRdb re-called the multiplex PCR reads with MiXCR. The sample shows about 420,000 distinct CDR3 sequences, more than 15% of them seen only once. V lost 3 bases and J lost 7, with 19 bases in between. Per germline, CDR1 DFQATT and CDR2 SNEGSKA (reference sequence). The CDR3 totals 14 residues. The rearrangement joins TRBV20-1 to TRBJ2-7, with D hard to call. This receptor was identified in a woman between 18 and 29 years old with Graves' hyperthyroidism. Source material: blood. CDR3 region: CSASETSAAWEQYF. CDR3 sequence (DNA): TGCAGTGCTAGCGAGACCTCGGCCGCCTGGGAGCAGTACTTC.